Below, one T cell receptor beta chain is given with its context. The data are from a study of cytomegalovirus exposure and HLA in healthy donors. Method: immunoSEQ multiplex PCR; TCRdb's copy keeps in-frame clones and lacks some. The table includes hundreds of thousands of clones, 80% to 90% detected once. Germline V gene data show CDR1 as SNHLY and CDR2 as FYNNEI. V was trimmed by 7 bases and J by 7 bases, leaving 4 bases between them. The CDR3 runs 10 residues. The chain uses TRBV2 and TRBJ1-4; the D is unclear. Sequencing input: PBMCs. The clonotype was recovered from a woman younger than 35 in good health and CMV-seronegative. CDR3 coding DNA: TGTGCCAGCAAGAGTGAAAAACTGTTTTTT. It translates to CASKSEKLFF.